This TCR beta chain was sequenced for a study of shared clonotypes between healthy human individuals (dated by TCRdb to about 2020). At the level of the whole study: Two women and a few men aged 18 to 49 years were included in the cohort. Per donor, leukapheresis produced somewhere between about 0.8 and 9 billion PBMCs. To estimate repertoire size and how much clonotype sharing occurs between individuals, the study deeply sequenced the blood TCR repertoires of five healthy adults. Libraries were prepared and TCR repertoires were sequenced by different laboratories using diverse techniques, in order to increase sequencing depth and limit assay-specific biases. Per donor, three plates each were used for CD4 naive and CD4 memory, two for CD8 naive, and one for CD8 memory.

About this clone: Its cognate antigen has yet to be identified. Base-call qualities are not available, and no considerably larger clone is one nucleotide away.

The donors were healthy, HIV-negative adults who had no recently reported acute infections or vaccinations. Only Caucasian adults living in Nashville, Tennessee, USA were represented among the donors. Magnetic negative selection was used to enrich CD4+ T cells, after which naive cells were positively selected on CD45RA and the negative fraction became the memory subset. After blood collection by leukapheresis, PBMCs were isolated using Ficoll-Histopaque density gradient centrifugation and then cryopreserved in the vapor phase of liquid nitrogen. Analytical flow cytometry was used to check the purity and quantity of every magnetically sorted T cell population. Each sorted fraction had its genomic DNA isolated and then quantified by UV absorbance on a Nanodrop 2000c. Study-wide findings and limitations: Because the study included a small number of donors, the genetic and exposure-history diversity represented was limited. Larger estimated clonotype richness was generally found for naive subsets than for memory subsets. Based on pairwise subsampling, the degree of clonotype sharing among donors was expected to be affected by sequencing depth. Clonotypes shared by all four sorted-subset donors showed higher generation probabilities than non-shared clonotypes. Across several donors, approximately 4.9% of naive CD4, approximately 3.6% of naive CD8, 2.3% of memory CD4, and approximately 0.4% of memory CD8 clonotypes were shared. Sampling was restricted to blood, and TCR repertoires in tissues likely differ from the TCR repertoires found in blood. Incomplete sequencing was indicated by rarefaction of sorted-subset datasets, despite the large sequencing depth.

Ends trimmed: V by 2 bases, J by 3 bases; bases unmatched to a gene: 13. For CDR1 and CDR2, the germline V gene lists SGHDT and YYEEEE. The CDR3, cysteine through phenylalanine, is 18 amino acids long. Just CDR3 DNA is preserved here, 54 bases in frame from base 1. Using the deep immunoSEQ assay, multiplex PCR amplified TCR CDR3 regions from genomic DNA. For each cell subset, the extracted genomic DNA was distributed evenly across all wells of several immunoSEQ 96-well plates, and each plate served as one replicate. For sorted subsets, each replicate PCR was loaded with approximately 0.2 ug genomic DNA, equivalent to 25,000 to 30,000 T cell genomes. Purified libraries were quantified with a Qubit 3.0 fluorometer, sized on a Bioanalyzer 2100, and re-quantified with the KAPA Library Quantification kit. A separate single-read 150-cycle Illumina NextSeq 550 flow cell was used to sequence each immunoSEQ 96-well plate. In the authors' own workflow: Because only junctional sequences without quality scores were contained in the immunoSEQ output, filtering matching that applied to full-length reads could not be performed. To assign V/J genes and CDR3, sequences were annotated using PyIR, a Python wrapper for IgBLAST v1.9, with IMGT germline references. Reads were filtered out if the reads had weak V/J assignments (E-value above 1e-6), no CDR3, stop codons, out-of-frame junctions, or ambiguous translated residues. A V3J clonotype was defined by an identical inferred V gene, J gene, and CDR3 amino acid sequence. Percentage overlap between repertoires was calculated by dividing the number of shared unique clonotypes by the size of the smaller repertoire. RTK rarefaction, the Chao1 estimator, and Recon v2.1 estimates of unobserved clonotypes were used to assess repertoire richness. OLGA was used to compute generation probabilities for all TCRbeta clonotypes that the gDNA method yielded from four donors. Imported from immuneACCESS, the table was reduced by TCRdb to in-frame sequences with V and J called. These copies leave out some clones; in studies compared against another copy, an unresolved V gene accounts for under half, and the cause of the remainder is not known. V and J calls and clone size follow that table, whereas D and trimming were derived from the DNA. The sample profile shows about 2.3 million clones; roughly 90% of them were found once. The ten largest clones capture 0.3% to 0.4% of the sample.

This receptor was identified in a man aged 18 to 29 in good health. Some clones in this sample may be carry-over from other donors' samples. The sample was naive CD4+ T cells from PBMCs. The cell subset or site label on this specimen signifies: CD45RA+ positively selected. The sequence links TRBV5-6 to TRBJ1-5, with 8 bases in between that match TRBD1. The CDR3 here reads CASSFGAGRTGNNQPQHF. The DNA sequence follows: TGTGCCAGCAGCTTTGGCGCCGGCAGGACAGGGAACAATCAGCCCCAGCATTTT.